The clone carrying this T cell receptor beta chain was recorded at least ten times. Sequencing used immunoSEQ multiplex PCR; TCRdb keeps in-frame clones, though not all of them. The sample comprises roughly 340,000 clones, about 89% of which are singletons, and 1.5% to 2% rests with the top ten. Looked up from germline, CDR1 is MNHNS and CDR2 is SASEGT. Trimming removed 0 bases at V and 0 bases at J, with 9 bases between. The CDR3 extends over 16 amino acids. The sample comes from a study of blood T cell repertoires in COVID-19. Looking at the study overall: The cDNA or gDNA used as material had been derived from T cells, B-cell-depleted T cells, or PBMCs.

Input material: PBMCs or T cells enriched from blood (not recorded which). The chain carries TRBV6-1 and TRBJ1-3; TRBD1 is a possible D gene (5 bases). The receptor was derived from a man aged 35 to 55 in a cohort exposed to, infected with or recovered from COVID-19 (not recorded which). The CDR3 sequence: CASSEATASSGNTIYF. In DNA, the CDR3 is TGTGCCAGCAGTGAAGCGACAGCCTCCTCTGGAAACACCATATATTTT.